The clone carrying this TCR beta chain was picked up a small number of times. The sample belongs to a study of T cell changes during pregnancy in multiple sclerosis. The ends were cut back, 0 bases at V and 6 bases at J, with 11 bases in the middle. This CDR3 has 15 amino acids. Germline assignment: CDR1 LGHNA and CDR2 YNFKEQ. Data came from immunoSEQ multiplex PCR; TCRdb stores just in-frame clones and leaves some out. The sample shows 45,000 to 65,000 clones, approximately 90% of them seen only once. The sequencing here drew on peripheral blood, taken after pregnancy. This receptor was identified in a female donor in good health, enrolled as a control in a pregnancy study. The chain carries TRBV4-2 and TRBJ2-2, with D perhaps matching TRBD2 (7 bases). The CDR3 loop reads CASSQDEGGPGELFF. CDR3 in DNA: TGTGCCAGCAGCCAAGACGAGGGGGGGCCCGGGGAGCTGTTTTTT.